This TCR beta chain was recorded in a study of cytomegalovirus exposure and HLA in healthy donors. V was clipped by 5 bases and J by 5 bases, with 16 bases between them. The CDR3 is 14 amino acids. Germline assignment: CDR1 SGDLS and CDR2 YYNGEE. With respect to this clone: As yet, its antigen is unknown.

The PCR employed 60 Vbeta primers together with 13 Jbeta primers. Generated by immunoSEQ multiplex PCR, the TCRdb table keeps only in-frame clones and is missing some. Recorded here are over 45,000 clones; the top ten clones represent 2% to 2.5%. Study results and caveats: Across HLA loci, a later analysis found differing TCR association rates, with DRB1 most and HLA-C fewest. The records held CMV serostatus as the only immune exposure information. Fewer N-insertions than the roughly 700-donor mean were reportedly shown by an Asian-associated ancestry cluster in a later analysis. The authors considered a cluster of highly shared sequence variants likely to be a sequencing artifact.

The chain carries TRBV9 and TRBJ1-1; a weak D match, TRBD1 (6 bases). The specimen sequenced was PBMCs. The clonotype was recovered from a woman aged 35 to 49 in good health and CMV-seronegative. Here the CDR3 reads CASSPTGSNTEAFF. CDR3 bases: TGTGCCAGCAGTCCGACAGGCTCCAATACTGAAGCTTTCTTT.